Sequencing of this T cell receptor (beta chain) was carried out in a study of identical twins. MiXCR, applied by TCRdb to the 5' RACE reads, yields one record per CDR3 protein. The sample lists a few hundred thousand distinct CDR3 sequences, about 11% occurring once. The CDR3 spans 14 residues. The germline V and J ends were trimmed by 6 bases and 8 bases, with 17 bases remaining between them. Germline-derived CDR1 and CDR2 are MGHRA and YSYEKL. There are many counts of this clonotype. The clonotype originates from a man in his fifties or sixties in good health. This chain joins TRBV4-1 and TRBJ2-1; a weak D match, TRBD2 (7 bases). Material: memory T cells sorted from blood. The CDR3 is CASRDERGRDEQFF. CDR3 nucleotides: TGCGCCAGCAGGGACGAGAGGGGGAGGGATGAGCAGTTCTTC.